Below are 10 T cell receptor beta chains sequenced from a single sample in a study of Graves' ophthalmopathy and Graves' hyperthyroidism. RNA transcripts were the source from which TCR beta CDR3 regions were amplified. The first-round RT-PCR employed HTBI primers together with the Qiagen OneStep RT-PCR kit. A multiplex PCR was then performed as the second round. TCRdb reanalysed the multiplex PCR reads using MiXCR and keeps one entry per CDR3 protein. Of over 200,000 distinct CDR3 sequences in the sample, roughly 29% are singletons; the top ten hold 9.1%. The sequenced sample consisted of peripheral blood. All receptors derive from a man aged 50-59 years with Graves' ophthalmopathy.

V is TRBV6-1 and J is TRBJ2-7, with D unclear. The V and J ends lost 4 bases and 3 bases respectively, with 13 bases between them. CDR3 size: 14 residues. Germline-derived CDR1 and CDR2 are MNHNS and SASEGT. The CDR3 protein is CASSVVRTDYEQYF. CDR3 sequence (DNA): TGTGCCAGCAGTGTTGTCCGGACGGACTACGAGCAGTACTTC.

In this sample, this clonotype turned up many times. The rearrangement joins TRBV4-1 to TRBJ2-7; D unresolved. The V end was cut by 4 bases, the J end by 1 base, with 14 bases between. The CDR3 runs 15 residues. In germline, CDR1 is MGHRA, CDR2 YSYEKL. CDR3 nucleotide sequence: TGCGCCAGCAGCCCTTCCCCTGGGTATTCCTACGAGCAGTACTTC. Residues: CASSPSPGYSYEQYF.

This clonotype has ten or more counts. J is TRBJ2-7 and V is TRBV11-2; possibly TRBD1 or TRBD2 for D (5 bases each). Trimming shortened V by 0 bases and J by 2 bases, and 11 bases separated the two germline ends. Germline V lookup: CDR1 SGHAT, CDR2 FQNNGV. This CDR3 spans 15 amino acids. The CDR3 nucleotides read TGTGCCAGCAGCTTAGATCGGGGACCCACCTACGAGCAGTACTTC. Translating it yields CASSLDRGPTYEQYF.

Details on this clonotype: The germline gene is not matched at one end of the junction; a read error may be the cause. The gene calls are TRBV10-3 and TRBJ2-3, with 12 bases fitting TRBD2. The CDR3 is 18 amino acids. The germline V gene encodes CDR1 ENHRY and CDR2 SYGVKD. The CDR3 DNA reads TGTGCCAGCAGTGAGTCGGCTAGCGGGAGGGCTAGCACAGATACGCAGTATTTT. As protein: CASSESASGRASTDTQYF.

The chain combines TRBV12-3 or TRBV12-4 with TRBJ1-1, with D uncertain. V lost 9 bases and J 0 bases, leaving 11 bases between the germline ends. There are 13 residues in the CDR3. This chain's CDR3 is CASAGPMNTEAFF. Written as DNA, the CDR3 is TGTGCCAGTGCCGGACCCATGAACACTGAAGCTTTCTTT.

This clonotype has ten or more counts. The chain uses TRBV11-2 and TRBJ2-7, with D tentatively TRBD2 (6 bases). CDR1 and CDR2 (germline): SGHAT, FQNNGV. With 5 bases removed from V and 3 bases from J, the gap between germline ends came to 26 bases. This CDR3 is built from 18 residues. The CDR3 DNA follows: TGTGCCAGCAGCGAGGAGGGGAGAGGGTACGGGGTCAACTACGAGCAGTACTTC. Translated: CASSEEGRGYGVNYEQYF.

This clonotype was detected ten times or more. CDR3 nucleotides: TGTGCCAGCAAGGATCTTGAGGGGCTCCACTACGAGCAGTACTTC. Translated, it gives CASKDLEGLHYEQYF. This chain links TRBV28 with TRBJ2-7, with D perhaps assigned TRBD1 or TRBD2 (5 bases each). The V gene's germline CDR1 is MDHEN and CDR2 SYDVKM. The length of the CDR3 is 15 residues. With 7 bases removed from V and 3 bases from J, the gap between germline ends came to 19 bases.

This clonotype was counted at least ten times. The chain joins TRBV11-2 to TRBJ1-2, with D perhaps matching TRBD1 (5 bases). V lost 0 bases and J 8 bases, leaving 13 bases between the germline ends. The length of the CDR3 is 14 residues. CDR1 SGHAT and CDR2 FQNNGV come from the germline V gene. The CDR3 spells CASSLDLGAGGYTF. The CDR3 DNA sequence: TGTGCCAGCAGCTTAGACCTTGGGGCAGGGGGCTACACCTTC.

This clonotype has at least ten counts. This chain connects TRBV11-2 to TRBJ2-2, with 8 bases lining up with TRBD1. CDR1 is SGHAT, CDR2 FQNNGV, per germline. The junction had 8 bases not matched to a gene; V was cut back by 3 bases and J by 5 bases. There are 16 residues in the CDR3. The CDR3 reads CASSFNRGSMTGELFF. The CDR3 DNA reads as TGTGCCAGCAGCTTCAACAGGGGGTCGATGACCGGGGAGCTGTTTTTT.

This clonotype was detected many times. This chain joins TRBV6-2 or TRBV6-3 and TRBJ2-7; 12 bases match TRBD2. The length of the CDR3 is 18 residues. Losses at the gene ends were 2 bases for V and 2 bases for J; bases not matched to a gene: 10. Germline CDR1 and CDR2: MNHEY and SVGEGT. CDR3 DNA sequence: TGTGCCAGCAGTTACCCCGCTAAGACTAGCGGGAGCCCCTACGAGCAGTACTTC. Translation: CASSYPAKTSGSPYEQYF.